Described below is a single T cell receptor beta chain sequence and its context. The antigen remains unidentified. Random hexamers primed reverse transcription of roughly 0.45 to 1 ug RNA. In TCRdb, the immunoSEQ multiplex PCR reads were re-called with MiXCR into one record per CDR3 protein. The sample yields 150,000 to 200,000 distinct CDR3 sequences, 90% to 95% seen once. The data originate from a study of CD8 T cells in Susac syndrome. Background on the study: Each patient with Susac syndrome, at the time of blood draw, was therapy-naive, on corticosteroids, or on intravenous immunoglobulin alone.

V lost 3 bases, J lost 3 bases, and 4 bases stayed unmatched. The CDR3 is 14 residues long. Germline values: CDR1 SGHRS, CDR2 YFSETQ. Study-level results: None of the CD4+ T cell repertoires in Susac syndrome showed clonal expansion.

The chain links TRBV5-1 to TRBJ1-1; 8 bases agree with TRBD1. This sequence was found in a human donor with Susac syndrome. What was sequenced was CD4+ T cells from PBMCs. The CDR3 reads CASSSDRVDTEAFF. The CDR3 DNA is TGCGCCAGCAGCTCGGACAGGGTCGACACTGAAGCTTTCTTT.